The 20 T cell receptor beta chains reported below all come from one sample, sequenced in a study of cytomegalovirus exposure and HLA in healthy donors. This PCR relied on a set of 60 Vbeta primers and 13 Jbeta primers. Data came from immunoSEQ multiplex PCR; TCRdb stores just in-frame clones and leaves some out. The sample holds fewer than 250,000 clones; over 60% are singletons and the top ten take about 2%. The material sequenced was PBMCs. Every receptor here comes from a male donor in good health and CMV-seronegative.

V usage is TRBV5-6 and J usage is TRBJ2-5, with 8 positions matching TRBD2. The DNA end is a closer match to TRBJ2-7, so the J assignment may be wrong. Germline values: CDR1 SGHDT, CDR2 YYEEEE. This CDR3 has 17 residues. In DNA form, the CDR3 reads TGTGCCAGCAGCTTGGAGATGGGGAAGCGGGGGTTCCACGAGCAGTACTTC. Translating gives CASSLEMGKRGFHEQYF.

The rearrangement uses TRBV9 and TRBJ2-2; 7 bases line up with TRBD2. J lost 7 bases, V lost 0 bases, and 6 bases had no gene match. Germline CDR1 reads SGDLS; CDR2 reads YYNGEE. The CDR3 spans 15 residues. The CDR3 reads CASSVVGGGDGELFF. CDR3 DNA: TGTGCCAGCAGCGTAGTGGGCGGGGGTGACGGGGAGCTGTTTTTT. The full variable domain, with the rest looked up from reference TRBV9 and TRBJ2-2, is DSGVTQTPKHLITATGQRVTLRCSPRSGDLSVYWYQQSLDQGLQFLIQYYNGEERAKGNILERFSAQQFPDLHSELNLSSLELGDSALYFCASSVVGGGDGELFFGEGSRLTVL.

This rearrangement joins TRBV6-7 to TRBJ2-7, with D unresolved. TRBV6-7 is placed among ORFs of uncertain function. V was clipped by 7 bases and J by 3 bases, with 13 bases between them. The CDR3 consists of 13 residues. CDR3 sequence: CASTIPRSYEQYF. CDR3 nucleotides: TGTGCCAGCACCATACCCCGCAGCTACGAGCAGTACTTC.

The count of this clone is one. The gene calls are TRBV4-3 and TRBJ1-1; the match to TRBD1 covers 8 bases. After removal of 3 bases from V and 5 bases from J, the junction contained 5 bases not matched to a gene. Germline V CDR1 and CDR2: LGHNA, YSLEER. The CDR3 is made up of 14 amino acids. CDR3 sequence: CASSQKQGGTEAFF. The DNA for the CDR3 is TGCGCCAGCAGCCAGAAACAGGGGGGAACTGAAGCTTTCTTT.

J is TRBJ1-3 and V is TRBV28, with 8 bases lining up with TRBD1. V lost 3 bases and J lost 0; bases outside the gene matches: 4. The V gene's germline CDR1 is MDHEN and CDR2 SYDVKM. The CDR3 loop spans 16 amino acids. The chain's CDR3 is CASSFRTGSSGNTIYF. CDR3 DNA sequence: TGTGCCAGCAGTTTTAGGACAGGGAGCTCTGGAAACACCATATATTTT. Drawing the rest from reference TRBV28 and TRBJ1-3, the complete variable domain is DVKVTQSSRYLVKRTGEKVFLECVQDMDHENMFWYRQDPGLGLRLIYFSYDVKMKEKGDIPEGYSVSREKKERFSLILESASTNQTSMYLCASSFRTGSSGNTIYFGEGSWLTVV.

The chain employs TRBV28 and TRBJ2-5; D may be TRBD2 (5 bases). Between the trimmed V and J ends, which lost 5 bases and 5 bases, there was a span of 15 bases. The CDR3 is 14 amino acids. Germline lookup yields CDR1 MDHEN and CDR2 SYDVKM. DNA of the CDR3: TGTGCCAGCAGTCCCGACGGGAAAAGGGAGACCCAGTACTTC. Encoded protein: CASSPDGKRETQYF.

The chain couples TRBV4-3 to TRBJ2-5; D gene ambiguous. Germline V gene data show CDR1 as LGHNA and CDR2 as YSLEER. Trimming took off 4 bases at V and 2 bases at J, with 14 bases between the two ends. The CDR3 has 15 amino acids. The DNA of the CDR3 is TGCGCCAGCAGCCCAGAGTTTTGGCCTCAAGAGACCCAGTACTTC. Its protein is CASSPEFWPQETQYF.

The chain is built from TRBV2 and TRBJ1-5; D perhaps matches TRBD1 (6 bases). The CDR3 is 15 residues long. Germline CDR1 reads SNHLY; CDR2 reads FYNNEI. V was pared by 6 bases and J by 5 bases, with 17 bases between. The CDR3 loop is CASRGDRAGDQPQHF. In DNA, the CDR3 is TGTGCCAGCAGGGGAGACCGGGCAGGGGATCAGCCCCAGCATTTT.

The chain combines TRBV28 with TRBJ1-2, with 7 bases aligning to TRBD1. Germline lookup yields CDR1 MDHEN and CDR2 SYDVKM. This CDR3 has 15 residues. V trimming: 2 bases; J trimming: 2 bases; junction bases outside the gene matches: 5. The CDR3: CASSLIGGGNYGYTF. The DNA of the CDR3 is TGTGCCAGCAGTTTAATAGGGGGCGGGAACTATGGCTACACCTTC.

This clone was found once. This chain uses TRBV25-1 with TRBJ2-1; 12 bases agree with TRBD1. CDR3 length equals 13 residues. Germline CDR1 reads MGHDK; CDR2 reads SYGVNS. J was trimmed by 8 bases and V by 9 bases; bases with no gene match: 5. The CDR3, as DNA: TGTGCCAGTAGGGACAGGGGGCTGTATGAGCAGTTCTTC. Its translation: CASRDRGLYEQFF.

This clone was counted between two and nine times. V usage is TRBV5-4 and J usage is TRBJ2-7; TRBD2 matches 12 bases. The CDR3 has 13 residues. Germline V lookup: CDR1 SGHNT, CDR2 YYREEE (reference sequence). J lost 6 bases, V lost 9 bases, and 7 bases had no gene match. The CDR3 here is CAIQLAGGGEQYF. CDR3 DNA sequence: TGTGCCATCCAGCTAGCGGGGGGGGGCGAGCAGTACTTC.

The J gene is TRBJ1-3, the V gene TRBV30; TRBD1 is a possible D gene (6 bases). The ends were cut back, 2 bases at V and 0 bases at J, with 14 bases in the middle. Looked up from germline, CDR1 is GTSNPN and CDR2 is SVGIG (reference sequence). This CDR3 contains 16 residues. The CDR3 DNA reads as TGTGCCTGGAGTCTCTGGGGGCTAACCTCTGGAAACACCATATATTTT. The encoded protein is CAWSLWGLTSGNTIYF. The variable domain in full, completed from reference TRBV30 and TRBJ1-3, reads SQTIHQWPATLVQPVGSPLSLECTVEGTSNPNLYWYRQAAGRGLQLLFYSVGIGQISSEVPQNLSASRPQDRQFILSSKKLLLSDSGFYLCAWSLWGLTSGNTIYFGEGSWLTVV.

To note about this clone: Likely a read error: the CDR3 ends without its conserved phenylalanine or tryptophan. The chain carries TRBV2 and TRBJ1-1; D is uncertain. CDR1 and CDR2 (germline): SNHLY, FYNNEI. This CDR3 has 12 amino acids. V was shortened by 4 bases and J by 5 bases, with 8 bases between the two germline ends. The CDR3 bases are TGTGCCAGCAGTGTCGGAGGGACTGAAGCTTTCTCT. Protein: CASSVGGTEAFS.

The chain has TRBV11-3 and TRBJ1-1; 7 bases are a match to TRBD1. The CDR3 spans 13 residues. Per germline, CDR1 SGHNT and CDR2 YENEEA. V shed 5 bases, J shed 5 bases, and the junction held 5 bases outside the gene matches. The CDR3 region is CASSTGELTEAFF. The CDR3, as DNA: TGTGCCAGCAGCACAGGGGAATTAACTGAAGCTTTCTTT.

The genes are TRBV2 and TRBJ1-5, with 7 bases aligning to TRBD1. Germline CDR1 and CDR2: SNHLY and FYNNEI. The CDR3 covers 14 residues. J gave up 4 bases and V 8 bases, and 8 bases lay outside the gene matches. The CDR3 DNA is TGTGCCAGCTCTGGGACAGCGGGTAATCAGCCCCAGCATTTT. This translates into CASSGTAGNQPQHF.

The chain combines TRBV30 with TRBJ2-1; D gene ambiguous. V dropped 4 bases and J dropped 9 bases, with 19 bases sitting between them. Germline lookup yields CDR1 GTSNPN and CDR2 SVGIG (reference sequence). The CDR3 extends over 14 amino acids. For the CDR3, the DNA is TGTGCCTGGAATGCCTACCTTCCCGAGTCTGAGCAGTTCTTC. This translates into CAWNAYLPESEQFF.

This clone showed up just once. The J gene is TRBJ1-1, the V gene TRBV6-5; no definite D call. This CDR3 has 15 amino acids. Germline values: CDR1 MNHEY, CDR2 SVGAGI. With 7 bases removed from V and 2 bases from J, the gap between germline ends came to 17 bases. The CDR3 loop reads CASKHRRVKNTEAFF. Written as DNA, the CDR3 is TGTGCCAGCAAACATCGGAGGGTGAAAAACACTGAAGCTTTCTTT.

This sequence joins TRBV27 and TRBJ2-7, with 7 bases matching TRBD2. J lost 0 bases, V lost 6 bases, and 2 bases had no gene match. The CDR3 is made up of 13 amino acids. Germline V gives CDR1 MNHEY, CDR2 SMNVEV (reference sequence). CDR3 in amino acids: CASRGGSSYEQYF. As DNA, the CDR3 is TGTGCCAGCAGGGGGGGGAGCTCCTACGAGCAGTACTTC.

A word on this clone: Germline is not matched at one junction end, which may reflect a read error. The chain employs TRBV7-9 and TRBJ2-3; 7 bases match TRBD2. The CDR3 is made up of 18 amino acids. Per germline, CDR1 SEHNR and CDR2 FQNEAQ (reference sequence). The CDR3 bases are TGTTCCAGCAGCTTAAGAAGCGTCGGGAGGCCCCCCCCAGATACGCAGTATTTT. It specifies CSSSLRSVGRPPPDTQYF. Together with reference TRBV7-9 and TRBJ2-3, the CDR3 gives the full variable domain: DTGVSQNPRHKITKRGQNVTFRCDPISEHNRLYWYRQTLGQGPEFLTYFQNEAQLEKSRLLSDRFSAERPKGSFSTLEIQRTEQGDSAMYLCSSSLRSVGRPPPDTQYFGPGTRLTVL.

The gene calls are TRBV6-1 and TRBJ2-7; TRBD1 matches at 7 bases. J gave up 3 bases and V 5 bases, and 7 bases lay outside the gene matches. CDR1 is MNHNS, CDR2 SASEGT, per germline. The CDR3 loop spans 14 amino acids. The CDR3 region has the DNA TGTGCCAGCAGTAAAACAGGGGCTAACTACGAGCAGTACTTC. The encoded protein is CASSKTGANYEQYF.